This T cell receptor beta chain originates from a study of blood T cell repertoires in COVID-19. In the study overall: Sites in the United States, Italy and Spain provided acute and convalescent COVID-19 samples. From T cells, B-cell-depleted T cells, or PBMCs came the material, which was cDNA or gDNA.

Germline loops: CDR1 SQVTM, CDR2 ANQGSEA. The CDR3 consists of 15 residues. V gave up 0 bases and J gave up 12 bases; unmatched junction bases: 17. In the study's own analysis: Estimation of nucleated cell counts was performed using reference gene primer amplification. Assay used: immunoSEQ multiplex PCR; TCRdb lists only in-frame clones, some missing. For V, J and clone size, that table is used; D and trimming come from the DNA. The sample shows some 310,000 clones, just under 90% of them seen only once. The material sequenced was PBMCs or T cells enriched from blood (not recorded which). V gene TRBV29-1 combines with J gene TRBJ2-7; 7 nucleotides match TRBD2. This clonotype was obtained from a woman aged 25 to 39 who had recovered from COVID-19. This chain's CDR3 is CSVEDRTGGSPLGYF. CDR3 DNA sequence: TGCAGCGTTGAAGATCGTACGGGAGGTTCTCCCCTGGGGTACTTC.